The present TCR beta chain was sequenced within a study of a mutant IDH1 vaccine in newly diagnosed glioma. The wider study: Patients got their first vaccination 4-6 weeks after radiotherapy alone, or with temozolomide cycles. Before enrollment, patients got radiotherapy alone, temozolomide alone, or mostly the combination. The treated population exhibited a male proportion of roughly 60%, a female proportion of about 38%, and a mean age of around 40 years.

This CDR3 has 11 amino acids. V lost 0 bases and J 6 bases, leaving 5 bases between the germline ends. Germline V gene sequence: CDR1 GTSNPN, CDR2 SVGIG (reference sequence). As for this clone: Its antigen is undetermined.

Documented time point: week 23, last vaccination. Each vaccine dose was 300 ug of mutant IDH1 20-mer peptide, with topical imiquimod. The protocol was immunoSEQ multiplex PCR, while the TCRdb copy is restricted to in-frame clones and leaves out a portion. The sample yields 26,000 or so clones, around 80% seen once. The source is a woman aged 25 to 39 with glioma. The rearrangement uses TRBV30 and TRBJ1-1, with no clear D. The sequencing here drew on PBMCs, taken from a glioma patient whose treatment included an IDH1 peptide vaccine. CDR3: CAWSVGSEAFF. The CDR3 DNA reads TGTGCCTGGAGTGTGGGTTCTGAAGCTTTCTTT.